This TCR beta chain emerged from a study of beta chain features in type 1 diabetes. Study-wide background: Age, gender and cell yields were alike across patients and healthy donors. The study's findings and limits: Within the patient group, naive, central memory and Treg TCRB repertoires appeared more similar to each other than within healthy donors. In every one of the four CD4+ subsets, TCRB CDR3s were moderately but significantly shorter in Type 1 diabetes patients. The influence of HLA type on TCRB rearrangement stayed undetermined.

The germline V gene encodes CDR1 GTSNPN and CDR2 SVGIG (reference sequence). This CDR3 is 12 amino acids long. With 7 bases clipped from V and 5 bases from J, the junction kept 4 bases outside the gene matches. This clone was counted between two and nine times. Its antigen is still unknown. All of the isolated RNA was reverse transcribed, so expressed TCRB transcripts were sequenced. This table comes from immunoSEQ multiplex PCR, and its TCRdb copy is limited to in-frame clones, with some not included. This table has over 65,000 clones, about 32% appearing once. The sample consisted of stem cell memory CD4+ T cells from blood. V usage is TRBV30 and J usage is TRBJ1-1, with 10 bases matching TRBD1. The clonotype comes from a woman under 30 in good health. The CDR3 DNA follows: TGTGCCTCTCCGGGACAGGGGACTGAAGCTTTCTTT. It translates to CASPGQGTEAFF.